This T cell receptor (beta chain) comes out of a study of T cells in Graves' hyperthyroidism and ophthalmopathy. Germline-derived CDR1 and CDR2 are SQVTM and ANQGSEA. Trimming cost V 4 bases and J 1 base, with 13 bases left between them. The CDR3 sequence is 14 residues long. Overall study findings and caveats: The majority of expanded thyroid clonotypes above 0.001 also appeared in blood.

TCR beta CDR3 regions were amplified from RNA. The TCR CDR3 was amplified in a first-round RT-PCR using the HTBI primer set. One entry per CDR3 protein, called by TCRdb with MiXCR from the multiplex PCR reads. The profile covers some 800,000 distinct CDR3 sequences, with 38% appearing a single time and 7% to 10% taken by the ten largest. The table lists this clonotype with many counts. What it binds is unknown. Graves' hyperthyroidism was deemed stable given no ophthalmopathy progression within 18 months. A patient was excluded if there was uncontrolled infection, other autoimmune disease, pregnancy or lactation. The PBMCs had their origin in around 9.1 ml of fresh peripheral blood.

The sample taken for sequencing was blood. The TCR was taken from a man younger than 35 with Graves' hyperthyroidism. The gene calls are TRBV29-1 and TRBJ1-1; no clear D gene. The CDR3 loop reads CSVAGIRGNTEAFF. The CDR3 bases are TGCAGCGTTGCAGGAATTCGTGGGAACACTGAAGCTTTCTTT. Filled out from reference TRBV29-1 and TRBJ1-1, the complete variable domain reads SAVISQKPSRDICQRGTSLTIQCQVDSQVTMMFWYRQQPGQSLTLIATANQGSEATYESGFVIDKFPISRPNLTFSTLTVSNMSPEDSSIYLCSVAGIRGNTEAFFGQGTRLTVV.